These 27 T cell receptor beta chains were sequenced from one sample in a study of T cell responses to AZD1222 COVID-19 vaccine. This table comes from immunoSEQ multiplex PCR, and its TCRdb copy is limited to in-frame clones, with some not included. The sample has around 100,000 clones, around nine tenths seen once. The source was peripheral blood, collected on day 0 of AZD1222 vaccination. Source of these receptors: an adult in good health.

This clone was observed a few times. The rearrangement links TRBV7-3 to TRBJ1-1; D is uncertain. V lost 5 bases and J 0 bases, leaving 7 bases between the germline ends. The V gene's germline CDR1 is SGHTA and CDR2 FQGTGA. This CDR3 region has 13 residues. CDR3 protein: CASSIGMNTEAFF. CDR3 bases: TGTGCCAGCAGCATTGGTATGAACACTGAAGCTTTCTTT. Full variable domain (rest looked up from reference TRBV7-3 and TRBJ1-1): GAGVSQTPSNKVTEKGKYVELRCDPISGHTALYWYRQSLGQGPEFLIYFQGTGAADDSGLPNDRFFAVRPEGSVSTLKIQRTERGDSAVYLCASSIGMNTEAFFGQGTRLTVV.

The chain joins TRBV24-1 to TRBJ1-2; D ambiguous. CDR3 length equals 13 residues. The germline CDR1 and CDR2 sequences are KGHDR and SFDVKD. V dropped 7 bases and J dropped 8 bases, with 16 bases sitting between them. The CDR3 reads CATSPGAMRGYTF. In DNA form, the CDR3 reads TGTGCCACCAGCCCGGGAGCCATGAGGGGCTACACCTTC.

The V call is TRBV12-3 or TRBV12-4, the J call TRBJ2-6; no reliable D call. Trimming removed 7 bases from V and 0 bases from J, with 4 bases in between. The CDR3 is 13 amino acids. The CDR3 loop reads CASIRSGANVLTF. The DNA of the CDR3 is TGTGCCAGCATCCGCTCTGGGGCCAACGTCCTGACTTTC.

The chain recombines TRBV18 with TRBJ1-2; a weak D match, TRBD1 (5 bases). Germline CDR1 reads KGHSH; CDR2 reads LQKENI. V lost 3 bases, J lost 0 bases, and 14 bases lay in between. The CDR3 is 16 residues long. The CDR3 DNA follows: TGTGCCAGCTCACCCTCGGTCGGGGGGTCTAACTATGGCTACACCTTC. It specifies CASSPSVGGSNYGYTF.

The gene calls are TRBV7-6 and TRBJ1-2, with 8 bases matching TRBD1. V gave up 4 bases and J gave up 8 bases; unmatched junction bases: 6. Germline loops: CDR1 SGHVS, CDR2 FNYEAQ. The CDR3 has 13 residues. CDR3 loop: CASSSGQGSGYTF. CDR3 nucleotides: TGTGCCAGCAGCTCTGGACAGGGAAGCGGCTACACCTTC.

This clone has only a few counts. The chain has TRBV19 and TRBJ2-7; D is unclear. This CDR3 has 12 amino acids. V lost 10 bases and J 3 bases, leaving 13 bases between the germline ends. CDR1 LNHDA and CDR2 SQIVND come from the germline V gene (reference sequence). The CDR3 sequence is CATRTANYEQYF. The CDR3 region has the DNA TGTGCCACCAGAACAGCTAACTACGAGCAGTACTTC.

The chain couples TRBV19 to TRBJ1-2, with TRBD1 as a possible D gene (6 bases). This CDR3 contains 13 residues. Germline V gene lookup returns CDR1 LNHDA and CDR2 SQIVND (reference sequence). V lost 5 bases and J lost 5, with 12 bases in between. This chain's CDR3 is CASSLTGQYGYTF. CDR3 coding DNA: TGTGCCAGTAGTCTAACAGGGCAGTATGGCTACACCTTC.

V is TRBV12-3 or TRBV12-4 and J is TRBJ1-3; D is undetermined. The CDR3 loop spans 13 amino acids. Trimming took off 10 bases at V and 4 bases at J, with 14 bases between the two ends. The CDR3 DNA sequence: TGTGCCACGCGTGGGTCAGAAGGAAACACCATATATTTT. The encoded protein is CATRGSEGNTIYF.

The CDR3, as DNA: TGTGCCAGCAGCCGAGGGTCCTACGAGCAGTACTTC. It codes for CASSRGSYEQYF. This sequence joins TRBV28 and TRBJ2-7, with a weak D call TRBD2 (5 bases). This CDR3 has 12 residues. The V end lost 6 bases, the J end lost 1 base, and 7 bases lay between the germline ends. Germline V gene lookup returns CDR1 MDHEN and CDR2 SYDVKM.

This chain joins TRBV7-6 and TRBJ2-7; TRBD1 is a possible D gene (6 bases). The CDR3 runs 13 residues. Trimming shortened V by 3 bases and J by 3 bases, and 9 bases separated the two germline ends. Germline lookup yields CDR1 SGHVS and CDR2 FNYEAQ. In DNA form, the CDR3 reads TGTGCCAGCAGCTTCGGACAGAGCTACGAGCAGTACTTC. Protein: CASSFGQSYEQYF. The entire variable domain, with the rest obtained from reference TRBV7-6 and TRBJ2-7, is as follows: GAGVSQSPRYKVTKRGQDVALRCDPISGHVSLYWYRQALGQGPEFLTYFNYEAQQDKSGLPNDRFSAERPEGSISTLTIQRTEQRDSAMYRCASSFGQSYEQYFGPGTRLTVT.

The chain is built from TRBV29-1 and TRBJ2-3; D uncertain. This CDR3 has 12 amino acids. The V gene's germline CDR1 is SQVTM and CDR2 ANQGSEA. Trimming took 3 bases from V and 0 from J, leaving 4 bases between them. Here the CDR3 DNA reads TGCAGCGTTGAGTCTAGCACAGATACGCAGTATTTT. This gives the protein CSVESSTDTQYF.

This chain connects TRBV7-9 to TRBJ1-1; a possible D gene is TRBD1 (5 bases). CDR3 length equals 15 residues. V was cut by 3 bases and J by 7 bases, with 18 bases left in between. Germline lookup yields CDR1 SEHNR and CDR2 FQNEAQ (reference sequence). The DNA for the CDR3 is TGTGCCAGCAGCTTCTCAGGAGGTAGGGGACGTGAAGCTTTCTTT. It yields the protein CASSFSGGRGREAFF.

This chain uses TRBV18 with TRBJ2-1; D unresolved. Trimming shortened V by 6 bases and J by 0 bases, and 12 bases separated the two germline ends. In germline, CDR1 is KGHSH, CDR2 LQKENI. The CDR3 contains 15 residues. The CDR3 sequence: CASSQGPSSYNEQFF. CDR3 in DNA: TGTGCCAGCTCGCAAGGACCCAGCTCCTACAATGAGCAGTTCTTC. Full variable domain (missing parts from reference TRBV18 and TRBJ2-1): NAGVMQNPRHLVRRRGQEARLRCSPMKGHSHVYWYRQLPEEGLKFMVYLQKENIIDESGMPKERFSAEFPKEGPSILRIQQVVRGDSAAYFCASSQGPSSYNEQFFGPGTRLTVL.

This chain joins TRBV5-4 and TRBJ1-2, with D perhaps TRBD1 (5 bases). The CDR3 totals 14 residues. Between the trimmed V and J ends, which lost 4 bases and 2 bases, there was a span of 12 bases. CDR1 SGHNT and CDR2 YYREEE come from the germline V gene (reference sequence). DNA of the CDR3: TGTGCCAGCAGCCGCGTAGCAGGGAACTATGGCTACACCTTC. As protein: CASSRVAGNYGYTF. The variable domain in full, with the rest retrieved from reference TRBV5-4 and TRBJ1-2, is ETGVTQSPTHLIKTRGQQVTLRCSSQSGHNTVSWYQQALGQGPQFIFQYYREEENGRGNFPPRFSGLQFPNYSSELNVNALELDDSALYLCASSRVAGNYGYTFGSGTRLTVV.

This chain uses TRBV4-3 with TRBJ2-1; D is unresolved. The CDR3 is 15 residues long. Trimming shortened V by 2 bases and J by 0 bases, and 8 bases separated the two germline ends. CDR1 LGHNA and CDR2 YSLEER come from the germline V gene. CDR3 sequence: CASSQRDSSYNEQFF. CDR3 nucleotides: TGCGCCAGCAGCCAAAGAGATAGCTCCTACAATGAGCAGTTCTTC.

The V gene is TRBV6-2 or TRBV6-3, the J gene TRBJ1-6; weak D call: TRBD1 (5 bases). Trimming took off 2 bases at V and 8 bases at J, with 10 bases between the two ends. CDR3 size: 14 residues. Germline values: CDR1 MNHEY, CDR2 SVGEGT. CDR3 protein: CASSYGGGDSPLHF. DNA for the CDR3: TGTGCCAGCAGTTACGGGGGAGGGGATTCACCCCTCCACTTT.

The J gene is TRBJ1-2, the V gene TRBV2, with a tentative D call TRBD1 (5 bases). Germline V gene lookup returns CDR1 SNHLY and CDR2 FYNNEI. V was cut by 7 bases and J by 5 bases, with 20 bases left in between. The CDR3 spans 15 residues. The chain's CDR3 is CASTPSGTASYGYTF. DNA for the CDR3: TGTGCCAGCACCCCGTCCGGGACGGCCTCTTATGGCTACACCTTC.

This clone was detected a few times. Other nucleotide sequences in the sample specify the same CDR3. CDR3 protein: CASSLESGNTEAFF. As DNA, the CDR3 is TGTGCCAGCAGCTTAGAATCTGGCAACACTGAAGCTTTCTTT. J is TRBJ1-1 and V is TRBV11-2, with unresolved D. Germline CDR1 and CDR2: SGHAT and FQNNGV. The CDR3 spans 14 residues. Trimming pared 0 bases from V and 2 bases from J, leaving 7 bases between.

This chain uses TRBV4-1 with TRBJ1-5; D is perhaps TRBD1 (6 bases). V dropped 3 bases and J dropped 8 bases, with 20 bases sitting between them. This CDR3 has 16 amino acids. Germline V gene lookup returns CDR1 MGHRA and CDR2 YSYEKL. In DNA form, the CDR3 reads TGCGCCAGCAGCCATACTCCCGTCCAGGGGAGGAAGCCCCAGCATTTT. This translates into CASSHTPVQGRKPQHF.

Worth noting for this clone: This may be a read error, as it is one base from a much larger clone. The chain carries TRBV3-1 (or the pseudogene TRBV3-2) and TRBJ1-2; 7 bases match TRBD1. CDR1 and CDR2 from the germline V gene are LGHDT and YNNKEL (reference sequence). The CDR3 has 13 residues. The CDR3 here is CASSEEGAYGYTF. CDR3 sequence (DNA): TGTGCCAGCAGCGAAGAGGGGGCCTATGGCTACACCTTC.

This clone was observed a few times. The gene calls are TRBV9 and TRBJ1-3; D gene unclear. The CDR3 consists of 14 residues. Germline assignment: CDR1 SGDLS and CDR2 YYNGEE. The V gene lost 0 bases and the J gene lost 2 bases, with 6 bases spanning the gap. CDR3 loop: CASSVEDTGNTIYF. The CDR3 DNA is TGTGCCAGCAGCGTAGAAGACACTGGAAACACCATATATTTT.

This clone was counted between two and nine times. This chain uses TRBV6-5 with TRBJ2-7; no definite D call. Germline loops: CDR1 MNHEY, CDR2 SVGAGI. The CDR3 contains 13 residues. Trimming removed 6 bases at V and 6 bases at J, with 15 bases between. The CDR3 is CASSQAQAGEQYF. CDR3 nucleotides: TGTGCCAGCAGCCAAGCGCAGGCTGGCGAGCAGTACTTC.

The J gene is TRBJ1-1, the V gene TRBV7-9; D is possibly TRBD1 (6 bases). The length of the CDR3 is 15 residues. In germline, CDR1 is SEHNR, CDR2 FQNEAQ (reference sequence). V was shortened by 0 bases and J by 7 bases, with 15 bases between the two germline ends. The CDR3 DNA sequence: TGTGCCAGCAGCTTAGCAGGCGGTGCAGGGGATGAAGCTTTCTTT. This encodes CASSLAGGAGDEAFF.

The rearrangement uses TRBV6-6 and TRBJ1-4; possibly TRBD1 for D (5 bases). This CDR3 region has 15 residues. The V gene lost 5 bases and the J gene lost 5 bases, with 15 bases spanning the gap. Germline values: CDR1 MNHNY, CDR2 SVGAGI (reference sequence). The DNA of the CDR3 is TGTGCCAGCAGTAGCCGCGGGGGTGCCAATGAAAAACTGTTTTTT. Protein product: CASSSRGGANEKLFF.

The chain is built from TRBV6-5 and TRBJ2-7; D may match TRBD1 or TRBD2 (5 bases each). From germline, CDR1 is MNHEY and CDR2 SVGAGI. This CDR3 is built from 13 residues. Trimming removed 7 bases from V and 6 bases from J, with 16 bases in between. Written as DNA, the CDR3 is TGTGCCAGCACCGGGACCTATTATAGCGAGCAGTACTTC. Translation gives CASTGTYYSEQYF.

This clone was found once. The genes are TRBV19 and TRBJ2-3; 12 bases are shared with TRBD2. J gave up 2 bases and V 3 bases, and 3 bases lay outside the gene matches. The CDR3 totals 16 residues. Germline V gives CDR1 LNHDA, CDR2 SQIVND (reference sequence). The CDR3 loop reads CASSISSGRATDTQYF. DNA of the CDR3: TGTGCCAGTAGTATCTCTAGCGGGAGGGCCACAGATACGCAGTATTTT.

This rearrangement joins TRBV6-5 to TRBJ2-3; 9 bases agree with TRBD1. V was clipped by 5 bases and J by 6 bases; unmatched bases: 6. Per germline, CDR1 MNHEY and CDR2 SVGAGI. The CDR3 is 14 amino acids. The CDR3 DNA reads TGTGCCAGCAGTCGGGACAGGGTAGAGGATACGCAGTATTTT. Protein sequence: CASSRDRVEDTQYF.